This is a list of T cell receptor beta chains from one sample in a study of persistence of HIV-infected CD4 T cells. What these receptors recognize is not known. Repertoires were generated with immunoSEQ multiplex PCR, while TCRdb's copy carries only in-frame clones and drops some. The sample holds just under 65,000 clones, roughly 77% seen once. Sequenced material: CD4+ T cells sorted from PBMCs after roughly 19-hour stimulation, taken from a patient who received antiretroviral therapy. These receptors were taken from an adult man with HIV who was CMV-seropositive. CDR3s include the opening cysteine and the closing phenylalanine or tryptophan. D genes are given only for firm matches. A row's size may be missing; if present it is once, few, many or a size class.

>12|TRBJ2-1|few|NA|TRBV9
CASSVVEGLQFF
TGTGCCAGCAGCGTAGTGGAGGGCCTGCAGTTCTTC
>14|TRBJ2-7|NA|TRBD1|TRBV20-1
CSANDRVVTYEQYF
TGCAGTGCTAATGACAGGGTCGTAACCTACGAGCAGTACTTC
>18|TRBJ2-3|once|TRBD2|TRBV24-1
CATSSSWGAGGHTDTQYF
TGTGCCACCAGTTCTTCATGGGGAGCGGGGGGGCACACAGATACGCAGTATTTT
>14|TRBJ1-6|NA|TRBD1|TRBV28
CASRPVQGNSPLHF
TGTGCCAGCAGGCCGGTACAGGGGAATTCACCCCTCCACTTT
>14|TRBJ2-2|NA|NA|TRBV10-3
CAISDNPNTGELFF
TGTGCCATCAGTGACAACCCGAACACCGGGGAGCTGTTTTTT
>15|TRBJ1-4|once|NA|TRBV18
CASSPVRGADEKLFF
TGTGCCAGCTCACCGGTGAGAGGGGCGGACGAAAAACTGTTTTTT
>14|TRBJ1-4|NA|NA|TRBV6-5
CASSYGAGGEKLFF
TGTGCCAGCAGTTATGGGGCTGGGGGCGAAAAACTGTTTTTT
>15|TRBJ2-7|NA|NA|TRBV4-1
CASSQGVTGSYEQYF
TGCGCCAGCAGCCAAGGGGTGACAGGCTCCTACGAGCAGTACTTC
>12|TRBJ2-2|NA|NA|TRBV19
CASNQGTGELFF
TGTGCCAGTAATCAGGGGACCGGGGAGCTGTTTTTT
>13|TRBJ1-4|NA|TRBD1|TRBV12-5
CASGLYPGTELFF
TGTGCTAGTGGTTTGTATCCTGGGACAGAACTGTTTTTT
>12|TRBJ2-7|NA|NA|TRBV6-5
CASSFRDTEQYF
TGTGCCAGCAGTTTTCGGGACACCGAGCAGTACTTC
>14|TRBJ1-5|NA|NA|TRBV7-9
CASSLAEAASPQHF
TGTGCCAGCAGCTTAGCTGAGGCGGCCTCACCCCAGCATTTT
>16|TRBJ1-2|NA|NA|TRBV5-4
CASSLGGGGSDYGYTF
TGTGCCAGCAGCCTTGGAGGGGGAGGGTCTGACTATGGCTACACCTTC
>13|TRBJ2-1|NA|NA|TRBV6-6
CASSNHRASEQFF
TGTGCCAGCAGTAACCACAGGGCCAGTGAGCAGTTCTTC
>13|TRBJ1-6|NA|NA|TRBV5-5
CASSLGTASPLHF
TGTGCCAGCAGCTTGGGGACGGCGTCACCCCTCCACTTT
>15|TRBJ1-6|NA|NA|TRBV18
CASSPGGSGNSPLHF
TGTGCCAGCTCACCGGGGGGTTCAGGAAATTCACCCCTCCACTTT
>14|TRBJ1-3|NA|NA|TRBV2
CASKNTNSGNTIYF
TGTGCCAGCAAGAACACGAACTCTGGAAACACCATATATTTT
>14|TRBJ2-1|NA|TRBD1|TRBV28
CASSTGTGVNEQFF
TGTGCCAGCAGCACCGGGACAGGGGTCAATGAGCAGTTCTTC
>15|TRBJ1-5|NA|NA|TRBV7-8
CASSWGRGFGQPQHF
TGTGCCAGCAGCTGGGGTAGGGGGTTCGGTCAGCCCCAGCATTTT
>14|TRBJ1-1|NA|NA|TRBV5-5
CASSFRVLNTEAFF
TGTGCCAGCAGCTTCAGGGTTTTGAACACTGAAGCTTTCTTT
>15|TRBJ1-6|few|NA|TRBV3-1/TRBV3-2
CASSQGTIYNSPLHF
TGTGCCAGCAGCCAAGGGACAATTTATAATTCACCCCTCCACTTT
>11|TRBJ2-3|NA|NA|TRBV29-1
CSAGQSDTQYF
TGCAGCGCTGGACAGTCAGATACGCAGTATTTT
>13|TRBJ1-5|NA|NA|TRBV6-5
CASSYSWGQPQHF
TGTGCCAGCAGTTACTCTTGGGGTCAGCCCCAGCATTTT
>13|TRBJ1-2|NA|NA|TRBV5-1
CASSLAALNGYTF
TGCGCCAGCAGCTTGGCAGCACTAAATGGCTACACCTTC
>15|TRBJ2-7|NA|TRBD1|TRBV28
CASRLQGFGSYEQYF
TGTGCCAGCAGATTACAGGGGTTCGGCTCCTACGAGCAGTACTTC
>13|TRBJ2-7|NA|NA|TRBV12-3/TRBV12-4
CASSLTSGGEQYF
TGTGCCAGCAGTTTGACTAGTGGGGGTGAGCAGTACTTC
>17|TRBJ2-3|NA|TRBD2|TRBV19
CASKEVYSGGRTDTQYF
TGTGCCAGTAAGGAAGTTTATAGCGGGGGACGCACAGATACGCAGTATTTT
>15|TRBJ1-1|NA|NA|TRBV27
CASSSFGTLKTEAFF
TGTGCCAGCAGTTCTTTCGGCACGCTGAAGACTGAAGCTTTCTTT
>13|TRBJ1-1|NA|TRBD1|TRBV7-2
CASSGQGGFEAFF
TGTGCCAGCAGCGGACAGGGGGGCTTCGAAGCTTTCTTT
>14|TRBJ2-7|NA|TRBD2|TRBV7-3
CASSTQGLAGEQYF
TGTGCCAGCAGCACTCAGGGACTAGCTGGAGAGCAGTACTTC
>14|TRBJ2-3|NA|NA|TRBV2
CASRLEASLDTQYF
TGTGCCAGCAGGCTCGAGGCTAGCCTCGATACGCAGTATTTT
>12|TRBJ2-5|NA|NA|TRBV19
CASSIGKETQYF
TGTGCCAGTAGTATAGGAAAAGAGACCCAGTACTTC
>16|TRBJ2-2|NA|NA|TRBV5-1
CASSLGDPRRTGELFF
TGCGCCAGCAGCTTAGGGGACCCAAGGCGTACCGGGGAGCTGTTTTTT
>16|TRBJ2-1|NA|NA|TRBV5-1
CASSLGSPLGNNEQFF
TGCGCCAGCAGCTTGGGGTCTCCCCTTGGAAATAATGAGCAGTTCTTC
>16|TRBJ2-1|NA|TRBD2|TRBV9
CASSPSGGNSYNEQFF
TGTGCCAGCAGCCCCTCGGGGGGGAACTCCTACAATGAGCAGTTCTTC
>15|TRBJ1-2|NA|NA|TRBV7-9
CASSLETTTGDGYTF
TGTGCCAGCAGCTTGGAAACGACCACCGGGGATGGCTACACCTTC